The rows below give T cell receptor beta chains drawn from one sample of a study of T cell responses to AZD1222 COVID-19 vaccine. Assay used: immunoSEQ multiplex PCR; TCRdb lists only in-frame clones, some missing. The data hold approximately 99,000 clones, with about 89% observed a single time. Sequencing was performed on peripheral blood, taken 28 days after the second AZD1222 dose. Receptors were obtained from an adult who received the AZD1222 COVID-19 vaccine. Both conserved end residues are part of each CDR3. The D gene is left open where the match is weak. Clone size appears in some rows only: once, few, many, or a class for an expanded clone.

length	D	V	J	size	CDR3	DNA
14	.	TRBV19	TRBJ1-2	.	CASSPGRSAYGYTF	TGTGCCAGTAGCCCGGGCCGGTCGGCCTATGGCTACACCTTC
16	.	TRBV5-1	TRBJ2-5	.	CASSLAFGVGQETQYF	TGCGCCAGCAGCTTGGCCTTCGGGGTGGGACAAGAGACCCAGTACTTC
14	TRBD1	TRBV4-3	TRBJ2-7	.	CASSQEIQGVEQYF	TGCGCCAGCAGCCAAGAAATCCAGGGGGTCGAGCAGTACTTC
15	TRBD1	TRBV25-1	TRBJ1-1	.	CASNKPGQGASEAFF	TGTGCCAGCAATAAGCCGGGACAGGGGGCAAGTGAAGCTTTCTTT
13	.	TRBV27	TRBJ1-1	.	CASSLLGATEAFF	TGTGCCAGCAGCTTGTTGGGGGCCACTGAAGCTTTCTTT
14	.	TRBV5-4	TRBJ2-7	.	CASRTDRQSYEQYF	TGTGCCAGCAGAACCGACAGGCAATCCTACGAGCAGTACTTC
12	TRBD1	TRBV6-5	TRBJ2-3	.	CASSGWGTGKYF	TGTGCCAGCAGCGGATGGGGGACAGGGAAGTATTTT
12	TRBD1	TRBV7-2	TRBJ1-5	.	CASSLRQGPQHF	TGTGCCAGCAGCTTACGACAGGGGCCCCAGCATTTT
13	.	TRBV5-8	TRBJ2-3	.	CASSLGPGDTQYF	TGTGCCAGCAGCTTGGGGCCGGGGGATACGCAGTATTTT
13	.	TRBV5-1	TRBJ1-2	.	CASSLVTGYGYTF	TGCGCCAGCAGCTTGGTGACAGGCTATGGCTACACCTTC
11	.	TRBV20-1	TRBJ2-1	once	CSARGFNEQFF	TGCAGTGCTAGAGGGTTCAATGAGCAGTTCTTC
14	.	TRBV24-1	TRBJ1-1	.	CATSDSGRMTEAFF	TGTGCCACCAGTGATTCAGGGAGGATGACTGAAGCTTTCTTT
14	.	TRBV28	TRBJ1-1	.	CASSLLHSNTEAFF	TGTGCCAGCAGTTTATTACATTCGAACACTGAAGCTTTCTTT
15	.	TRBV5-4	TRBJ2-6	.	CASSLMGSGANVLTF	TGTGCCAGCAGCTTGATGGGCTCTGGGGCCAACGTCCTGACTTTC
15	.	TRBV2	TRBJ1-5	.	CASRGTDIGNQPQHF	TGTGCCAGCAGGGGGACGGACATCGGCAATCAGCCCCAGCATTTT
14	.	TRBV3-1/TRBV3-2	TRBJ1-5	.	CASSQQGSNQPQHF	TGTGCCAGCAGCCAACAGGGAAGCAATCAGCCCCAGCATTTT
14	.	TRBV5-1	TRBJ2-5	.	CASSLEGVQGTQYF	TGCGCCAGCAGCTTGGAGGGGGTGCAAGGGACCCAGTACTTC
15	.	TRBV28	TRBJ1-5	.	CASSLGPTSNQPQHF	TGTGCCAGCAGTTTAGGGCCCACCAGCAATCAGCCCCAGCATTTT
12	.	TRBV5-1	TRBJ2-1	once	CASSLGVREQFF	TGCGCCAGCAGCTTGGGCGTCCGTGAGCAGTTCTTC
15	.	TRBV11-2	TRBJ2-1	.	CASSLIAGAINEQFF	TGTGCCAGCAGCTTAATTGCCGGTGCCATCAATGAGCAGTTCTTC
15	.	TRBV5-8	TRBJ2-1	.	CASSLTTRVRDEQFF	TGTGCCAGCAGCTTGACGACTAGGGTTCGGGATGAGCAGTTCTTC
15	TRBD1	TRBV9	TRBJ2-7	once	CASSVAGTGFYEQYF	TGTGCCAGCAGCGTAGCCGGGACAGGATTTTACGAGCAGTACTTC
15	.	TRBV9	TRBJ2-7	.	CASSPQGDYSYEQYF	TGTGCCAGCAGCCCCCAGGGGGACTACTCCTACGAGCAGTACTTC
12	.	TRBV19	TRBJ2-7	.	CASSIDQNEQYF	TGTGCCAGTAGTATAGATCAGAACGAGCAGTACTTC
16	.	TRBV21-1	TRBJ2-3	.	CASSNPTTSGRDTQYF	TGTGCCAGCAGCAACCCCACGACTAGCGGGAGGGATACGCAGTATTTT
15	.	TRBV7-8	TRBJ2-7	.	CASSLSTGEGYKVDF	TGTGCCAGCAGCCTTTCGACAGGGGAGGGCTATAAGGTGGACTTC
13	.	TRBV7-2	TRBJ1-1	.	CASSSTRGTEAFF	TGTGCCAGCAGCTCCACACGGGGCACTGAAGCTTTCTTT
14	TRBD2	TRBV5-6	TRBJ2-7	few	CASSLGLAVSEQYF	TGTGCCAGCAGCTTGGGACTAGCGGTGAGTGAGCAGTACTTC
18	TRBD1	TRBV5-1	TRBJ2-2	.	CASSFVGRDRKNTGELFF	TGCGCCAGCAGCTTCGTGGGAAGGGACAGAAAGAACACCGGGGAGCTGTTTTTT
14	TRBD1	TRBV27	TRBJ1-1	once	CASRGTGGTTEAFF	TGTGCCAGCAGGGGGACAGGGGGGACTACTGAAGCTTTCTTT
13	TRBD1	TRBV12-3/TRBV12-4	TRBJ1-5	.	CASRGTGDQPQHF	TGTGCCAGCAGAGGGACAGGGGATCAGCCCCAGCATTTT
15	.	TRBV9	TRBJ2-5	.	CASSVGGDPQETQYF	TGTGCCAGCAGCGTAGGAGGGGACCCGCAAGAGACCCAGTACTTC
12	.	TRBV12-3/TRBV12-4	TRBJ2-7	.	CASSPGGYEQYF	TGTGCCAGCAGCCCCGGGGGTTACGAGCAGTACTTC
18	.	TRBV3-1/TRBV3-2	TRBJ2-2	.	CASSQNGERTPLTGELFF	TGTGCCAGCAGCCAGAACGGGGAGAGGACTCCCCTTACCGGGGAGCTGTTTTTT
14	.	TRBV9	TRBJ2-2	few	CASSAGQSTGELFF	TGTGCCAGCAGCGCCGGACAGAGCACCGGGGAGCTGTTTTTT
13	.	TRBV3-1/TRBV3-2	TRBJ2-4	.	CASSQRDKNIQYF	TGTGCCAGCAGCCAAAGAGACAAAAACATTCAGTACTTC
13	.	TRBV7-2	TRBJ1-2	once	CASSLAGAYGYTF	TGTGCCAGCAGCTTAGCGGGGGCCTATGGCTACACCTTC
13	.	TRBV9	TRBJ2-2	.	CASSSQTTGELFF	TGTGCCAGCAGCTCTCAGACCACCGGGGAGCTGTTTTTT